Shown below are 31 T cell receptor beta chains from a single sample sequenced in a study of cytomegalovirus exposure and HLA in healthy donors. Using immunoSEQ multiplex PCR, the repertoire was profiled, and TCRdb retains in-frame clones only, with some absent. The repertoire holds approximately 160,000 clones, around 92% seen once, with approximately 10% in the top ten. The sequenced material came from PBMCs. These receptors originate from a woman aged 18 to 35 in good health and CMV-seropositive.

Here the CDR3 DNA reads TGTGCCAGTAGTACCGGGACTAGCGGCATTCAGTACTTC. As protein: CASSTGTSGIQYF. V gene TRBV19 combines with J gene TRBJ2-4; 11 positions match TRBD2. The CDR3 spans 13 residues. V lost 4 bases and J lost 9; bases outside the gene matches: 2. Germline V gives CDR1 LNHDA, CDR2 SQIVND (reference sequence).

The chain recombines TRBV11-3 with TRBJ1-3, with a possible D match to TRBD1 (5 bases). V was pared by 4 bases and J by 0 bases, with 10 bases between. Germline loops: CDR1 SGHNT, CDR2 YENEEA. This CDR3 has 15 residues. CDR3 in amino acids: CASSSWGGSGNTIYF. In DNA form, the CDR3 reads TGTGCCAGCAGCTCCTGGGGGGGCTCTGGAAACACCATATATTTT.

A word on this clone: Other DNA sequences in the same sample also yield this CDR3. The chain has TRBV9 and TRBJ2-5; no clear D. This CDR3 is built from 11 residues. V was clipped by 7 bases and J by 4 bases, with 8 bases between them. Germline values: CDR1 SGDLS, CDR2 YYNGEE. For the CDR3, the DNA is TGTGCCAGCTCGCGAGGAGAGACCCAGTACTTC. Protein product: CASSRGETQYF.

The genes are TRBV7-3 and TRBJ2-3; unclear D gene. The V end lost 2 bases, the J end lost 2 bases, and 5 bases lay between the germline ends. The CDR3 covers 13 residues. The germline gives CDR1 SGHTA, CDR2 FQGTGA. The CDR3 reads CASSLANTDTQYF. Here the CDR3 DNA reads TGTGCCAGCAGCTTAGCGAACACAGATACGCAGTATTTT.

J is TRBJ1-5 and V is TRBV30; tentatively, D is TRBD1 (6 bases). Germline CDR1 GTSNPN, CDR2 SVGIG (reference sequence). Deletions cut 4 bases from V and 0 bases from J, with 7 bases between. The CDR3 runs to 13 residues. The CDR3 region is CAWNRVSNQPQHF. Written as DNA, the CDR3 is TGTGCCTGGAACAGGGTTAGCAATCAGCCCCAGCATTTT. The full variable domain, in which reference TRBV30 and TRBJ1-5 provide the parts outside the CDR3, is SQTIHQWPATLVQPVGSPLSLECTVEGTSNPNLYWYRQAAGRGLQLLFYSVGIGQISSEVPQNLSASRPQDRQFILSSKKLLLSDSGFYLCAWNRVSNQPQHFGDGTRLSIL.

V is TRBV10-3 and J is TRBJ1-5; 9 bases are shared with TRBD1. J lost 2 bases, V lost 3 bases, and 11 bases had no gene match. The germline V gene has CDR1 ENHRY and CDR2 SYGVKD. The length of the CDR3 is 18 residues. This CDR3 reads CAISDPMTGTGRNQPQHF. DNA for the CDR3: TGTGCCATCAGTGACCCTATGACCGGGACAGGGCGCAATCAGCCCCAGCATTTT.

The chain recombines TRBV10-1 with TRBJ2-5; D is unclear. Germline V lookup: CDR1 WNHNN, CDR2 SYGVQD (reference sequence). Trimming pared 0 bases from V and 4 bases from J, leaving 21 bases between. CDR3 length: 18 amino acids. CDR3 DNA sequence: TGCGCCAGCAGTGAGTCGAAATTTAAGAAACCGAGTGCAGAGACCCAGTACTTC. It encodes CASSESKFKKPSAETQYF.

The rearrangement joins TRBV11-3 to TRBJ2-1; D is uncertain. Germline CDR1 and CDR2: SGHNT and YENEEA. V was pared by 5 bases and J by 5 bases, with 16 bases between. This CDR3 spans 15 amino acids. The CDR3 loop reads CASSDRLGQNNEQFF. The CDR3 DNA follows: TGTGCCAGCAGCGACCGTTTGGGCCAAAACAATGAGCAGTTCTTC.

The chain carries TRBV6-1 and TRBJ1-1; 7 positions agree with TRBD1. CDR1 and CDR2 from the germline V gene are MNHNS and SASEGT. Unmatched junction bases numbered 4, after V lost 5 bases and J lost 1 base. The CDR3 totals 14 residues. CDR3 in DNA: TGTGCCAGCAGTAAACAGGGGCCGAACACTGAAGCTTTCTTT. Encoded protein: CASSKQGPNTEAFF.

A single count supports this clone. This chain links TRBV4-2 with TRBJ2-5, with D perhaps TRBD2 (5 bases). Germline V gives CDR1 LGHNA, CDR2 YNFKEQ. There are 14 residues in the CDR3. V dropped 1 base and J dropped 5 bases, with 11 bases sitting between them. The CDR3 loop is CASSQGTPGETQYF. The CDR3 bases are TGTGCCAGCAGCCAAGGGACTCCCGGGGAGACCCAGTACTTC.

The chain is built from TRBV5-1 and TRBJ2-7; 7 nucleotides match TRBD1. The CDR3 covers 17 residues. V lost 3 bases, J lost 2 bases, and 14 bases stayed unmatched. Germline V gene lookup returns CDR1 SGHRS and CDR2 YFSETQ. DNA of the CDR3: TGCGCCAGCAGCTGGCTAACGACAGGGATGGTCACCTACGAGCAGTACTTC. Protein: CASSWLTTGMVTYEQYF.

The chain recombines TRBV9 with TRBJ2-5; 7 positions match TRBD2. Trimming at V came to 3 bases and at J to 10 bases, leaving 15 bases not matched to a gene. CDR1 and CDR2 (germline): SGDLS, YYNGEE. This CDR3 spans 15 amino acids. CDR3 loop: CASSADGREHGIQYF. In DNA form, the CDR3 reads TGTGCCAGCAGCGCAGATGGGAGGGAGCATGGGATCCAGTACTTC.

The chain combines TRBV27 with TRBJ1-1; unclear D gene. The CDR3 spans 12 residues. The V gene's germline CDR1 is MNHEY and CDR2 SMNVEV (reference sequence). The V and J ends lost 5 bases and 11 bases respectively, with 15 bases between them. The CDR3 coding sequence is TGTGCCAGCAGTGTTCTTGGAATGGAGGCTTTCTTT. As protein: CASSVLGMEAFF.

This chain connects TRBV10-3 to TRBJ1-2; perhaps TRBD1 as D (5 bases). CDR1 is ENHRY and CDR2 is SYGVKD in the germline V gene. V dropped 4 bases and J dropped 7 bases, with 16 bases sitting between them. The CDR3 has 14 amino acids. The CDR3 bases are TGTGCCATCAGTGGGACGGTGGGGGGAACTGGCTACACCTTC. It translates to CAISGTVGGTGYTF.

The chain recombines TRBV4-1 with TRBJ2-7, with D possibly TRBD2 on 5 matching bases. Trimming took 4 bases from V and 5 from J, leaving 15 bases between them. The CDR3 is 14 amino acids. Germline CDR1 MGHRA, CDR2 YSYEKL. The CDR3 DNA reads TGCGCCAGCAGCCCCCAGCGGAACTACCACGAGCAGTACTTC. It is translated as CASSPQRNYHEQYF.

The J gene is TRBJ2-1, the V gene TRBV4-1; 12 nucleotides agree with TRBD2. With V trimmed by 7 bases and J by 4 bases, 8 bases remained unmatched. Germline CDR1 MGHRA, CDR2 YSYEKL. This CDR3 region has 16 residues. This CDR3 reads CASTWTSGMGYNEQFF. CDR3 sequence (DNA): TGCGCCAGCACGTGGACTAGCGGGATGGGTTACAATGAGCAGTTCTTC.

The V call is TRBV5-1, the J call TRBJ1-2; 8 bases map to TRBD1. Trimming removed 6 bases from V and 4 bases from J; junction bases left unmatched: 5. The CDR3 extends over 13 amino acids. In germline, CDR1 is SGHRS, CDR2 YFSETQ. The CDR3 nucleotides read TGCGCCAGCACCGAAACAGGGGGCTATGGCTACACCTTC. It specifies CASTETGGYGYTF.

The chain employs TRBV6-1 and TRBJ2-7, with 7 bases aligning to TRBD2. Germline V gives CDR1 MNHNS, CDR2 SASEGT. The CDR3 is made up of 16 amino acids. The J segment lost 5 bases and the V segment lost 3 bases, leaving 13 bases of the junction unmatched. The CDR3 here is CASSEFGAAGLDEQYF. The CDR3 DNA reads TGTGCCAGCAGTGAGTTTGGGGCAGCGGGACTCGACGAGCAGTACTTC.

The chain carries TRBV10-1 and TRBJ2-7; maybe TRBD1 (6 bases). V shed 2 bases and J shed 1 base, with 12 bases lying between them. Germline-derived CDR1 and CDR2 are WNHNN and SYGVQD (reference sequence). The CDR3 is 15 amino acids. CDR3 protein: CASSEGQGTSYEQYF. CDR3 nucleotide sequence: TGCGCCAGCAGTGAGGGGCAGGGGACATCCTACGAGCAGTACTTC.

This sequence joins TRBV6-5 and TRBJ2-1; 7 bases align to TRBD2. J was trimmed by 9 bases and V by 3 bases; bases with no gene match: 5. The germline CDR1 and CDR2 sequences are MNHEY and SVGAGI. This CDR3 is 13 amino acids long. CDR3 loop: CASSYGLDGEQFF. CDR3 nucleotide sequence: TGTGCCAGCAGTTATGGACTAGACGGTGAGCAGTTCTTC.

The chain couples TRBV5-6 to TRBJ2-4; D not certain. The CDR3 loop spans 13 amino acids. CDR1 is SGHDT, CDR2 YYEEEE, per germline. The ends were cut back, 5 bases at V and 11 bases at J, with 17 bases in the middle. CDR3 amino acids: CASRDGGTRVQYF. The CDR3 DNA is TGTGCCAGCAGAGATGGCGGCACACGGGTTCAGTACTTC.

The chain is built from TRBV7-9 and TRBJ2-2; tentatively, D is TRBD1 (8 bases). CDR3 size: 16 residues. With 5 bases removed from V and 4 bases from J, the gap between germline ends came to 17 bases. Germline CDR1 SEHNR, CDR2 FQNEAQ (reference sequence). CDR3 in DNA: TGTGCCAGCAGCCCAGGACAGGGCGGGAGCACCGGGGAGCTGTTTTTT. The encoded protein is CASSPGQGGSTGELFF.

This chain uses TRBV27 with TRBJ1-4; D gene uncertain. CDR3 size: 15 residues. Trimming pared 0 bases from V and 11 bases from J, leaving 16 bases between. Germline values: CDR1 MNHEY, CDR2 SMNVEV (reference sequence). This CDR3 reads CASSLSAASVRKLFF. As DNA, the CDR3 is TGTGCCAGCAGTTTATCAGCGGCTTCAGTACGCAAACTGTTTTTT.

CDR3 bases: TGTGCCAGCCGGAGCGGGAGCTCCTACAATGAGCAGTTCTTC. Translating it yields CASRSGSSYNEQFF. This chain links TRBV2 with TRBJ2-1; 8 bases are a match to TRBD2. The germline gives CDR1 SNHLY, CDR2 FYNNEI. V shed 8 bases and J 0 bases; nucleotides not matched to a gene: 3. This CDR3 spans 14 amino acids.

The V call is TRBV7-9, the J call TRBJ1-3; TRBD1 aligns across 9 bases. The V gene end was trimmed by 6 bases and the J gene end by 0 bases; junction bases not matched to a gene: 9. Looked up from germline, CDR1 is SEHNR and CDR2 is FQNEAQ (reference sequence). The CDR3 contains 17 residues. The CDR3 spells CASSKSGTGYSGNTIYF. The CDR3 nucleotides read TGTGCCAGCAGTAAGTCCGGGACAGGGTACTCTGGAAACACCATATATTTT.

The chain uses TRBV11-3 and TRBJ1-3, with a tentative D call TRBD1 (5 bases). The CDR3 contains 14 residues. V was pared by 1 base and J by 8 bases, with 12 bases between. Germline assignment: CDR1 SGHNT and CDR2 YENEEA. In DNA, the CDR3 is TGTGCCAGCAGCTTAGGCGGGGGACGGGACACCATATATTTT. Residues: CASSLGGGRDTIYF.

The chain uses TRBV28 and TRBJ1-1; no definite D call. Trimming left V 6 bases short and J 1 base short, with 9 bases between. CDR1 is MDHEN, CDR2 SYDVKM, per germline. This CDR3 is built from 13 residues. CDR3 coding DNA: TGTGCCAGCAGGAACAGAGAGAACACTGAAGCTTTCTTT. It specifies CASRNRENTEAFF.

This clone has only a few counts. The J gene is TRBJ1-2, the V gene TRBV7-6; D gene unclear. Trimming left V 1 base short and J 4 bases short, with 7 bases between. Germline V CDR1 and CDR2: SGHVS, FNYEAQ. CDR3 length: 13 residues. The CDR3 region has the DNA TGTGCCAGCAGCTTAGAGTCCGGCTATGGCTACACCTTC. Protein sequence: CASSLESGYGYTF.

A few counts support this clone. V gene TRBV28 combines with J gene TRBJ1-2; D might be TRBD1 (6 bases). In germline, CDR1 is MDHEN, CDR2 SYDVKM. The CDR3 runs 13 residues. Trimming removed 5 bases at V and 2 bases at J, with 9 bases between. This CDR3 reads CASSMGQNYGYTF. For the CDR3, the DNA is TGTGCCAGCAGTATGGGACAAAACTATGGCTACACCTTC.

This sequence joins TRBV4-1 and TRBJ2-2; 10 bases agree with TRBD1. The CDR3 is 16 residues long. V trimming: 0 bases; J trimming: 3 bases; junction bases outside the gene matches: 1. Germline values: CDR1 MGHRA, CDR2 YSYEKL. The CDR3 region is CASSQEGTGDTGELFF. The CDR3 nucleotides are TGCGCCAGCAGCCAAGAGGGGACAGGGGACACCGGGGAGCTGTTTTTT.

CDR3 protein: CASSPRTDTQYF. The DNA for the CDR3 is TGTGCCAGCAGTCCTCGCACAGATACGCAGTATTTT. The chain joins TRBV28 to TRBJ2-3; D unclear. The V gene lost 5 bases and the J gene lost 1 base, with 4 bases spanning the gap. The CDR3 runs to 12 residues. Germline CDR1 is MDHEN and CDR2 is SYDVKM.